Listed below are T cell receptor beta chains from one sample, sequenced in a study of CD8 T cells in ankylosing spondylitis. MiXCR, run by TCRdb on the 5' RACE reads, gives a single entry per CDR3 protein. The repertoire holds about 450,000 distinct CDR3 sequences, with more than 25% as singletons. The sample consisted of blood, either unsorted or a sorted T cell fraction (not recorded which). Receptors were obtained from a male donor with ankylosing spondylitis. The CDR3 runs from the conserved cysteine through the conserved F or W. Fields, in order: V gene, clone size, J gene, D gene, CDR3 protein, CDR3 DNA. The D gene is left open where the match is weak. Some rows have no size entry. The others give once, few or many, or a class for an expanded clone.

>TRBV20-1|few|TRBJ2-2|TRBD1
CSAYPGQGNTGELFF
TGCAGTGCTTACCCGGGACAGGGCAACACCGGGGAGCTGTTTTTT
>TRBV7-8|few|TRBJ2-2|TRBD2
CASAGGRKNTGELFF
TGTGCCAGCGCGGGGGGACGGAAGAACACCGGGGAGCTGTTTTTT
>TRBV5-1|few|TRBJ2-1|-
CASSGDIDYNEQFF
TGCGCCAGCAGCGGAGACATTGACTACAATGAGCAGTTCTTC
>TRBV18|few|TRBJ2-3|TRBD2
CASSPPVGRKDTQYF
TGTGCCAGCTCACCACCGGTCGGGAGGAAAGATACGCAGTATTTT
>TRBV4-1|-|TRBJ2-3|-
CASSQGDTRRTDTQYF
TGCGCCAGCAGCCAAGGGGACACCAGGAGGACAGATACGCAGTATTTT
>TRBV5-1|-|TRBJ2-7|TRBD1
CASSQGSDRVLGEQYF
TGCGCCAGCAGCCAGGGGTCGGACAGGGTGCTGGGGGAGCAGTACTTC
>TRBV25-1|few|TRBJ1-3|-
CASSELGKGNTIYF
TGTGCCAGCAGTGAATTGGGTAAAGGAAACACCATATATTTT
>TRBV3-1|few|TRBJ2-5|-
CASSPGPTTTQYF
TGTGCCAGCAGCCCCGGTCCCACCACGACCCAGTACTTC
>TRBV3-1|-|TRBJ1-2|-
CASSQDPGNYGYTF
TGTGCCAGCAGCCAAGATCCAGGCAACTATGGCTACACCTTC
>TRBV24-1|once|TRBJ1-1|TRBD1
CATSGAEGAPGGNTEAFF
TGTGCCACCAGTGGTGCCGAGGGGGCCCCAGGGGGGAACACTGAAGCTTTCTTT
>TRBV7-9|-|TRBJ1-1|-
CATKTLETEAFF
TGTGCCACCAAAACCTTGGAAACTGAAGCTTTCTTT
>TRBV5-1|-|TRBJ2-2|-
CASSGADTGELFF
TGCGCCAGCAGCGGGGCGGACACCGGGGAGCTGTTTTTT
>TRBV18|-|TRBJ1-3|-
CASSSTDGQSGNTIYF
TGTGCCAGCTCATCCACGGACGGACAATCTGGAAACACCATATATTTT
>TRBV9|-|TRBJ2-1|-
CASSVRDGYNEQFF
TGTGCCAGCAGCGTAAGGGACGGATACAATGAGCAGTTCTTC
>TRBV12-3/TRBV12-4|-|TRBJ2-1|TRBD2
CASSFFAGEGHEQFF
TGTGCCAGCAGTTTCTTTGCGGGAGAGGGGCATGAGCAGTTCTTC
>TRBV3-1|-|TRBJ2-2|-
CATQRGQAGELFF
TGTGCCACCCAGAGAGGGCAAGCCGGGGAGCTGTTTTTT
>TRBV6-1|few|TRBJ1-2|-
CASTEGIRYTF
TGTGCCAGCACCGAAGGGATACGCTACACCTTC
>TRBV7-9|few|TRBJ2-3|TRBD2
CASNRAGGTDTQYF
TGTGCCAGCAACCGAGCGGGAGGGACAGATACGCAGTATTTT
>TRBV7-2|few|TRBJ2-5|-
CASSLTKETQYF
TGTGCCAGCAGCTTAACCAAAGAGACCCAGTACTTC
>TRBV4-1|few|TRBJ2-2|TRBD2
CASSQLAGAGTGELFF
TGCGCCAGCAGCCAACTAGCGGGAGCTGGCACCGGGGAGCTGTTTTTT
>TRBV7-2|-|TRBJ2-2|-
CASSLDGVGELFF
TGTGCCAGCAGCTTAGACGGGGTCGGGGAGCTGTTTTTT
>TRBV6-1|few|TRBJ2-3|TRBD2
CASSPRLAGSNTDTQYF
TGTGCCAGCAGTCCCCGACTAGCGGGAAGCAACACAGATACGCAGTATTTT
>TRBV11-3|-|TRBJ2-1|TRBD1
CASSIGTGRISEQFF
TGTGCCAGCAGCATCGGGACAGGGCGGATAAGTGAGCAGTTCTTC
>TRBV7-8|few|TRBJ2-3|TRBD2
CASSSLAEVDTQYF
TGTGCCAGCAGCTCTCTAGCGGAGGTGGATACGCAGTATTTT
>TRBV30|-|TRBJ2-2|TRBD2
CAFGTSPGELFF
TGTGCCTTCGGGACTAGCCCCGGGGAGCTGTTTTTT
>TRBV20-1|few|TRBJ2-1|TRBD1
CSARGRTGGHNEQFF
TGCAGTGCTAGAGGAAGGACAGGGGGGCACAATGAGCAGTTCTTC
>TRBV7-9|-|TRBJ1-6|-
CASRVGLGDSPLHF
TGTGCCAGCAGGGTAGGACTGGGCGATTCACCCCTCCACTTT
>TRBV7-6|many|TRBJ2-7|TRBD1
CASSRDREYEQYF
TGTGCCAGCAGCAGAGACAGGGAGTACGAGCAGTACTTC